The T cell receptor beta chain described here comes from a study of CD8+CD57+ T cells in acquired aplastic anemia. This CDR3 is built from 16 residues. From germline, CDR1 is MGHDK and CDR2 SYGVNS. J was trimmed by 5 bases and V by 4 bases; bases with no gene match: 5. TCR beta VDJ and CDR3 profiling used genomic DNA as template. Each CDR3 protein is one row after TCRdb ran MiXCR on the reads. The sample holds fewer than 80,000 distinct CDR3 sequences, roughly 70% seen once. Those patients picked for sequencing had displayed CD8+CD57+ cell expansion on flow cytometry. Sequencing was performed on sorted CD4+, CD8+, or CD8+CD57+ T cells (not recorded which) from PBMCs. The receptor comes from a human donor with aplastic anemia. This chain joins TRBV25-1 and TRBJ2-3, with 14 bases that match TRBD2. The CDR3 nucleotides are TGTGCCAGCAGTGCGACTAGCGGGAGGGCAAGAGATACGCAGTATTTT. This encodes CASSATSGRARDTQYF.